This record covers a single T cell receptor (beta chain). Antigen: not known. The data derive from a study of CD8+ T cells in alopecia areata. As the sequencing template, cDNA was produced by extracting RNA and reverse transcribing it. The data were produced by immunoSEQ multiplex PCR, yet TCRdb's version contains in-frame clones alone and is incomplete. The sample lists fewer than 40,000 clones, about two thirds occurring once. Study-level points and caveats: Mice showed clearer TCR sharing than patients did, a gap that was possibly HLA-related.

The sample was NKG2D-high CD8+ T cells sorted from blood. This sequence originates from a human donor with alopecia areata.

The CDR3, as DNA: TGTGCCACCAGCAGAGGGGCTAGCGGTCAAGAGACCCAGTACTTC. Its protein is CATSRGASGQETQYF. The rearrangement links TRBV15 to TRBJ2-5, with 7 nucleotides matching TRBD2. Germline values: CDR1 LNHNV, CDR2 YYDKDF (reference sequence). This CDR3 is 15 amino acids long. The V gene end was trimmed by 1 base and the J gene end by 2 bases; junction bases not matched to a gene: 4.